This T cell receptor (beta chain) was retrieved from a study of OX40 agonist ivuxolimab in advanced cancers. This CDR3 comprises 15 residues. The V segment lost 0 bases and the J segment 6 bases; nucleotides outside the gene matches: 1. Germline V CDR1 and CDR2: LGHNA, YNFKEQ. This table comes from immunoSEQ multiplex PCR, and its TCRdb copy is limited to in-frame clones, with some not included. Of under 100,000 clones in the sample, approximately 90% were seen once. The source material was CD4+ or CD8+ T cells sorted from blood, sampled in a trial of the OX40 agonist ivuxolimab. The sequence derives from an adult with an advanced solid tumor such as melanoma, head and neck, liver or kidney cancer. This rearrangement joins TRBV4-2 to TRBJ2-1; 11 bases align to TRBD2. CDR3 nucleotides: TGTGCCAGCAGCCAAGATAGCGGGGGGGCCAATGAGCAGTTCTTC. It translates to CASSQDSGGANEQFF.